Presented here are 25 T cell receptor beta chains from one specimen sequenced in a study of regulatory T cells in long-lasting Graves disease. TCR beta libraries were built with iRepertoire HTBI primers and Arm-PCR of CDR3 regions. MiXCR, run by TCRdb on the multiplex PCR reads, gives a single entry per CDR3 protein. Among 400,000 to 450,000 distinct CDR3 sequences listed, about 15% were seen once. This sample's time point: newly diagnosed GD, antithyroid drugs for less than 3 months. Following extraction of RNA from PBMCs, that RNA was used to make the TCR library. This same sample was also part of a study on T cells in Graves' hyperthyroidism and ophthalmopathy.

The specimen comprised peripheral blood mononuclear cells (PBMCs), sampled at new diagnosis, from a patient treated with antithyroid drugs. These receptors all come from a woman between 25 and 40 years old with Graves disease.

This clonotype was seen more than once but under ten times. V gene TRBV30 combines with J gene TRBJ1-2, with a possible D match to TRBD1 (6 bases). The V gene's germline CDR1 is GTSNPN and CDR2 SVGIG (reference sequence). CDR3 size: 10 residues. V dropped 8 bases and J dropped 4 bases, with 8 bases sitting between them. The CDR3 protein is CAQGTYGYTF. The CDR3 coding sequence is TGTGCCCAGGGGACCTATGGCTACACCTTC.

The CDR3 reads CATSSGRGETQYF. The CDR3 DNA reads as TGTGCCACCAGCAGCGGTAGAGGAGAGACCCAGTACTTC. V usage is TRBV15 and J usage is TRBJ2-5, with D uncertain. In germline, CDR1 is LNHNV, CDR2 YYDKDF (reference sequence). There are 13 residues in the CDR3. Trimming removed 3 bases at V and 4 bases at J, with 9 bases between.

This clonotype occurred many times. This sequence joins TRBV6-9 and TRBJ1-1, with 10 positions matching TRBD1. Germline lookup yields CDR1 MNHGY and CDR2 SVAAGI. The length of the CDR3 is 14 residues. V was pared by 4 bases and J by 2 bases, with 1 base of the junction left unmatched. CDR3 sequence reads: CASSWTGGNTEAFF. CDR3 nucleotide sequence: TGTGCCAGCAGTTGGACAGGGGGAAACACTGAAGCTTTCTTT.

This clonotype was seen ten or more times. The chain uses TRBV20-1 and TRBJ1-2; unclear D gene. The V end lost 0 bases, the J end lost 2 bases, and 7 bases lay between the germline ends. The germline CDR1 and CDR2 sequences are DFQATT and SNEGSKA (reference sequence). This CDR3 contains 13 residues. CDR3 amino acids: CSARDDINYGYTF. Here the CDR3 DNA reads TGCAGTGCTAGAGATGACATCAACTATGGCTACACCTTC.

This clonotype was picked up a small number of times. This chain joins TRBV19 and TRBJ2-2; 10 bases agree with TRBD2. The V gene end was trimmed by 2 bases and the J gene end by 6 bases; junction bases not matched to a gene: 3. The CDR3 loop spans 15 amino acids. Germline CDR1 LNHDA, CDR2 SQIVND (reference sequence). The CDR3 DNA reads TGTGCCAGTAGTATACTAGCGGGAGCGTCCGGGGAGCTGTTTTTT. This translates into CASSILAGASGELFF.

This clonotype came up many times. The rearrangement uses TRBV11-2 and TRBJ2-1; D is perhaps TRBD1 or TRBD2 (5 bases each). This CDR3 is 17 amino acids long. The V gene's germline CDR1 is SGHAT and CDR2 FQNNGV. The V end was cut by 3 bases, the J end by 4 bases, with 19 bases between. In DNA, the CDR3 is TGTGCCAGCAGCTTGGGAACTATCGGGGACGGATACAATGAGCAGTTCTTC. This gives the protein CASSLGTIGDGYNEQFF.

Many counts were recorded for this clonotype. The chain links TRBV30 to TRBJ1-4, with D hard to call. Germline-derived CDR1 and CDR2 are GTSNPN and SVGIG (reference sequence). Between the trimmed V and J ends, which lost 1 base and 4 bases, there was a span of 4 bases. CDR3 length: 12 amino acids. CDR3 loop: CAWSGINEKLFF. For the CDR3, the DNA is TGTGCCTGGAGTGGTATTAATGAAAAACTGTTTTTT. Together with reference TRBV30 and TRBJ1-4, the CDR3 gives the full variable domain: SQTIHQWPATLVQPVGSPLSLECTVEGTSNPNLYWYRQAAGRGLQLLFYSVGIGQISSEVPQNLSASRPQDRQFILSSKKLLLSDSGFYLCAWSGINEKLFFGSGTQLSVL.

The CDR3 region is CASRGGIETQYF. The CDR3 DNA sequence: TGTGCCAGCAGAGGAGGGATTGAGACCCAGTACTTC. V is TRBV6-2 or TRBV6-3 and J is TRBJ2-5; D possibly corresponds to TRBD2 (6 bases). Trimming cost V 6 bases and J 5 bases, with 10 bases left between them. In germline, CDR1 is MNHEY, CDR2 SVGEGT. The CDR3 totals 12 residues.

This sequence joins TRBV7-9 and TRBJ2-3; tentatively, D is TRBD1 or TRBD2 (5 bases each). This CDR3 region has 16 residues. The ends were cut back, 7 bases at V and 4 bases at J, with 21 bases in the middle. Per germline, CDR1 SEHNR and CDR2 FQNEAQ (reference sequence). The CDR3 sequence: CASTLRGPGSADTQYF. For the CDR3, the DNA is TGTGCCAGCACCCTAAGGGGACCCGGTAGCGCAGATACGCAGTATTTT.

J is TRBJ2-7 and V is TRBV4-1, with D possibly matching TRBD1 (6 bases). From germline, CDR1 is MGHRA and CDR2 YSYEKL. This CDR3 is 18 amino acids long. With 0 bases removed from V and 4 bases from J, the gap between germline ends came to 22 bases. CDR3 bases: TGCGCCAGCAGCCAAGATCTTGGGGGCCTCACGGAAAGATACGAGCAGTACTTC. Translation gives CASSQDLGGLTERYEQYF.

About this clonotype: A much larger clone differs by one base, so this may be a read error. The CDR3 protein is CASSPRAVTSGRRFVGEDNEQYF. In nucleotides, the CDR3 is TGTGCCAGCAGCCCAAGGGCGGTGACTAGCGGGAGGCGTTTCGTAGGGGAGGACAATGAGCAGTACTTC. This chain joins TRBV13 and TRBJ2-7; 13 bases line up with TRBD2. Losses at the gene ends were 5 bases for V and 7 bases for J; bases not matched to a gene: 32. The germline CDR1 and CDR2 sequences are PRHDT and FYEKMQ (reference sequence). The CDR3 totals 23 residues.

This chain uses TRBV5-1 with TRBJ2-3; 7 bases are shared with TRBD2. This CDR3 is 15 amino acids long. With 4 bases clipped from V and 2 bases from J, the junction kept 7 bases outside the gene matches. Per the germline V gene, CDR1 is SGHRS and CDR2 is YFSETQ. Written as DNA, the CDR3 is TGCGCCAGCAGCGTAGCTGGGACTACCACAGATACGCAGTATTTT. This gives the protein CASSVAGTTTDTQYF.

This clonotype has more than one count but fewer than ten. V gene TRBV7-9 combines with J gene TRBJ2-7; 8 bases match TRBD2. This CDR3 is 16 amino acids long. Per germline, CDR1 SEHNR and CDR2 FQNEAQ (reference sequence). Losses at the gene ends were 2 bases for V and 0 bases for J; bases not matched to a gene: 6. DNA for the CDR3: TGTGCCAGCAGCTTAAAGGCGGGAGGCAACTCCTACGAGCAGTACTTC. As protein: CASSLKAGGNSYEQYF.

V is TRBV19 and J is TRBJ2-2; TRBD1 is a possible D gene (6 bases). Trimming shortened V by 3 bases and J by 4 bases, and 15 bases separated the two germline ends. CDR3 length: 16 residues. The germline V gene has CDR1 LNHDA and CDR2 SQIVND (reference sequence). CDR3 protein: CASSIWQGPGTGELFF. The CDR3 DNA follows: TGTGCCAGTAGTATCTGGCAGGGGCCCGGCACCGGGGAGCTGTTTTTT.

The table lists this clonotype with many counts. As DNA, the CDR3 is TGTGCCAGCAGCTTAGGAAAAGAAGCTTTCTTT. This codes for CASSLGKEAFF. The chain employs TRBV11-2 and TRBJ1-1; D not certain. V gave up 1 base and J gave up 8 bases, with 5 bases separating them. CDR1 and CDR2 (germline): SGHAT, FQNNGV. The CDR3 runs 11 residues.

In this sample, this clonotype turned up many times. The chain combines TRBV30 with TRBJ1-4, with a possible D match to TRBD1 (6 bases). Per germline, CDR1 GTSNPN and CDR2 SVGIG (reference sequence). This CDR3 contains 15 residues. Trimming took off 0 bases at V and 8 bases at J, with 16 bases between the two ends. The CDR3 protein is CAWSVQPTGAEKLFF. CDR3 bases: TGTGCCTGGAGTGTGCAACCGACAGGAGCAGAAAAACTGTTTTTT. Full variable domain (remainder filled in from reference TRBV30 and TRBJ1-4): SQTIHQWPATLVQPVGSPLSLECTVEGTSNPNLYWYRQAAGRGLQLLFYSVGIGQISSEVPQNLSASRPQDRQFILSSKKLLLSDSGFYLCAWSVQPTGAEKLFFGSGTQLSVL.

This rearrangement joins TRBV27 to TRBJ2-6, with D unclear. CDR1 is MNHEY, CDR2 SMNVEV, per germline (reference sequence). CDR3 length: 16 residues. V was clipped by 2 bases and J by 4 bases, with 12 bases between them. This CDR3 reads CASSLDPSSGANVLTF. CDR3 nucleotides: TGTGCCAGCAGTTTAGATCCCTCCTCCGGGGCCAACGTCCTGACTTTC.

This clonotype was seen ten or more times. This chain uses TRBV12-3 or TRBV12-4 with TRBJ1-1; D gene unclear. The CDR3 spans 14 residues. V was clipped by 7 bases and J by 2 bases, with 14 bases between them. CDR3 in amino acids: CASTAHTINTEAFF. DNA of the CDR3: TGTGCCAGCACTGCCCATACAATCAACACTGAAGCTTTCTTT.

This clonotype has a handful of counts. This chain uses TRBV9 with TRBJ2-5; TRBD2 might be the D (6 bases). Germline V gives CDR1 SGDLS, CDR2 YYNGEE. The CDR3 has 15 residues. V lost 4 bases, J lost 0 bases, and 13 bases lay in between. This CDR3 reads CASSPRGDYQETQYF. The CDR3 DNA follows: TGTGCCAGCAGCCCACGAGGGGACTACCAAGAGACCCAGTACTTC.

The sample holds many counts of this clonotype. V is TRBV5-1 and J is TRBJ2-7; TRBD2 matches 7 bases. This CDR3 is built from 15 residues. Unmatched junction bases numbered 5, after V lost 0 bases and J lost 2 bases. The germline V gene encodes CDR1 SGHRS and CDR2 YFSETQ. The CDR3 sequence is CASSLAGGGPYEQYF. CDR3 coding DNA: TGCGCCAGCAGCTTGGCCGGCGGGGGACCCTACGAGCAGTACTTC.

The sample holds a few counts of this clonotype. This chain uses TRBV10-3 with TRBJ1-3; D not resolved. This CDR3 contains 13 residues. The V gene lost 8 bases and the J gene lost 0 bases, with 8 bases spanning the gap. The V gene's germline CDR1 is ENHRY and CDR2 SYGVKD. The DNA of the CDR3 is TGTGCCATCGAACAACACTCTGGAAACACCATATATTTT. Translated: CAIEQHSGNTIYF.

This chain joins TRBV4-1 and TRBJ2-1, with D possibly matching TRBD2 (6 bases). The CDR3 is 16 amino acids. The germline CDR1 and CDR2 sequences are MGHRA and YSYEKL. V gave up 8 bases and J gave up 0 bases, with 17 bases separating them. The CDR3 DNA reads TGCGCCAGCGGACTTAGCGGAAGGAGCTCCTACAATGAGCAGTTCTTC. Translated, it gives CASGLSGRSSYNEQFF.

This clonotype was observed a few times. This chain joins TRBV5-1 and TRBJ2-7; the D gene is possibly TRBD2 (5 bases). Germline CDR1 SGHRS, CDR2 YFSETQ. V gave up 1 base and J gave up 4 bases, with 18 bases separating them. This CDR3 has 16 amino acids. CDR3 region: CASSLTRDTPTYEQYF. The CDR3 bases are TGCGCCAGCAGCTTGACTCGGGATACGCCAACATACGAGCAGTACTTC.

V gene TRBV6-1 combines with J gene TRBJ2-1; 11 bases line up with TRBD1. V lost 10 bases to trimming and J lost 8 bases; unmatched junction nucleotides: 10. This CDR3 comprises 14 residues. CDR1 MNHNS and CDR2 SASEGT come from the germline V gene. CDR3: CATDRGRYLDEQFF. DNA of the CDR3: TGTGCCACGGACAGGGGGCGTTATCTGGATGAGCAGTTCTTC.

The chain uses TRBV14 and TRBJ2-7, with 11 bases fitting TRBD1. In germline, CDR1 is SGHDN, CDR2 FVKESK. V gave up 4 bases and J gave up 6 bases; unmatched junction bases: 8. The CDR3 is 15 amino acids. DNA of the CDR3: TGTGCCAGCAGCCTACGGACAGGGGGCCTCGGCGAGCAGTACTTC. Translating gives CASSLRTGGLGEQYF.